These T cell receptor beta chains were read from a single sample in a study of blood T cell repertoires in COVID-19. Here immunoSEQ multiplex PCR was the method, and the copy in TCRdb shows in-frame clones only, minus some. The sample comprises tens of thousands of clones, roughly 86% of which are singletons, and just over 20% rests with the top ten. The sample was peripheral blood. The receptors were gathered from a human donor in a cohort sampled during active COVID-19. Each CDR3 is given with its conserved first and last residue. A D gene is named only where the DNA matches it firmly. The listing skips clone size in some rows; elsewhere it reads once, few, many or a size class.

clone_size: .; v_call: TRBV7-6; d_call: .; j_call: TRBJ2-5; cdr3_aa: CASSLERRETQYF; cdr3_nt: TGTGCCAGCAGCTTAGAGAGGCGGGAGACCCAGTACTTC
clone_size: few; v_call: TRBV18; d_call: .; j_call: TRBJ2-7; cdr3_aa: CASSPGVYTYEQYF; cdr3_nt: TGTGCCAGCTCGCCCGGGGTTTACACCTACGAGCAGTACTTC
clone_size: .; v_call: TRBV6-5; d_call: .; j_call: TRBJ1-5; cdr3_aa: CASSYGRGQPQHF; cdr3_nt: TGTGCCAGCAGTTACGGGAGGGGTCAGCCCCAGCATTTT
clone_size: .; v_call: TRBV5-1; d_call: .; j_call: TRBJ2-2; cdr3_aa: CASSWGQNTGELFF; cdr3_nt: TGCGCCAGCAGTTGGGGGCAAAACACCGGGGAGCTGTTTTTT
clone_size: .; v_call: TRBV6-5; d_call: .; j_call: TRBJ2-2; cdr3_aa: CASSYHVQSDTGELFF; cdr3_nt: TGTGCCAGCAGTTACCATGTTCAGTCCGACACCGGGGAGCTGTTTTTT
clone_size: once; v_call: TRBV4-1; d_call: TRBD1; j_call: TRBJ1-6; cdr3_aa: CASSPRMGQGSRNSPLHF; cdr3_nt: TGCGCCAGCAGCCCGAGGATGGGACAGGGATCGAGGAATTCACCCCTCCACTTT
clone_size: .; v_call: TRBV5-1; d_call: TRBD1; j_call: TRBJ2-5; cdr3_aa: CASSFQGAHETQYF; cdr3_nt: TGCGCCAGCAGCTTCCAGGGGGCTCATGAGACCCAGTACTTC
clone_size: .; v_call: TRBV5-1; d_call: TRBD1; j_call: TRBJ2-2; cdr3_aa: CASSWPPGQGLSGELFF; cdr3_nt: TGCGCCAGCAGCTGGCCGCCGGGACAGGGTTTATCGGGGGAGCTGTTTTTT
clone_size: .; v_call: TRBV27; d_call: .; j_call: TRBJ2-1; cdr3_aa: CASSFGGLYNEQFF; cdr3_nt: TGTGCCAGCAGTTTTGGCGGTTTATACAATGAGCAGTTCTTC
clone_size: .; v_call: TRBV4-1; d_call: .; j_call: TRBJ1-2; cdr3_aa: CASSLRQENYGYTF; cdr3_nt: TGCGCCAGCAGCCTACGACAGGAAAACTATGGCTACACCTTC
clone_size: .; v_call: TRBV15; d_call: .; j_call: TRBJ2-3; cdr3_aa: CATSRATGIWTQYF; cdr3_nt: TGTGCCACCAGCAGAGCAACAGGGATCTGGACGCAGTATTTT
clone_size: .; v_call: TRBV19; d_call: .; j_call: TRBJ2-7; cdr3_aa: CASSSWTGGGYEQYF; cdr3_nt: TGTGCCAGTAGTTCCTGGACTGGTGGTGGCTACGAGCAGTACTTC
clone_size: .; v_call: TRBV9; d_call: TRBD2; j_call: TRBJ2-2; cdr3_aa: CASSVAPGGFGELFF; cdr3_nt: TGTGCCAGCAGCGTAGCTCCCGGGGGGTTCGGGGAGCTGTTTTTT
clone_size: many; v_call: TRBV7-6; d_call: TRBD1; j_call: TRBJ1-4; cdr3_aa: CASSSGQGLSGEKLFF; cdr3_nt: TGTGCCAGCAGCTCCGGACAGGGGCTCTCGGGTGAAAAACTGTTTTTT
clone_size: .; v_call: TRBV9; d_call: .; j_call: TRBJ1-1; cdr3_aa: CASSTGAGRGTEAFF; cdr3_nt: TGTGCCAGCAGCACCGGCGCTGGCCGGGGCACTGAAGCTTTCTTT
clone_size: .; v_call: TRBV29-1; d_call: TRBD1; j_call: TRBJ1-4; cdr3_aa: CSVERQGGEKLFF; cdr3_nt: TGCAGCGTTGAACGACAGGGTGGGGAAAAACTGTTTTTT
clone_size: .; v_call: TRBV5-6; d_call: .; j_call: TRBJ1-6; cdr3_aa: CASSLIPPGAGSPLHF; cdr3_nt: TGTGCCAGCAGCTTGATCCCCCCAGGGGCCGGTTCACCCCTCCACTTT
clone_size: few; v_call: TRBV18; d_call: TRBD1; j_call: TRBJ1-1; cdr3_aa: CASSRPQGAGNEAFF; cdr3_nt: TGTGCCAGCTCACGACCACAGGGGGCGGGGAATGAAGCTTTCTTT
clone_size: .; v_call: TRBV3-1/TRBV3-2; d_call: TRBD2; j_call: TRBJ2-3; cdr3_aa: CASSLPGLAGGPTDTQYF; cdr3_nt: TGTGCCAGCAGCCTGCCGGGACTAGCGGGGGGACCCACAGATACGCAGTATTTT
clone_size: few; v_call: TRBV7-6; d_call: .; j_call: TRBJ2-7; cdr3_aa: CASTQQVSGDEQYF; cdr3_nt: TGTGCCAGCACCCAACAGGTTTCGGGCGACGAGCAGTACTTC
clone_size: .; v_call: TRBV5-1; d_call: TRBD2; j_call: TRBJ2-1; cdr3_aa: CASSFGLAGHNEQFF; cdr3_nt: TGCGCCAGCAGCTTCGGACTAGCGGGACACAATGAGCAGTTCTTC
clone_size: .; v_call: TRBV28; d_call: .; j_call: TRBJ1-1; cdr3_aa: CASILATANTEAFF; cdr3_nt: TGTGCCAGCATTCTCGCGACAGCGAACACTGAAGCTTTCTTT
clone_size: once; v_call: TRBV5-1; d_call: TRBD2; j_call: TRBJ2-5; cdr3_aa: CASSLSGEETQYF; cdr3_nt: TGCGCCAGCAGCTTGAGCGGGGAAGAGACCCAGTACTTC
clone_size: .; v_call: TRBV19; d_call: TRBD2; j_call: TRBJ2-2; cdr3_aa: CASSIVHLSGGGTGELFF; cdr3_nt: TGTGCCAGTAGTATAGTACATCTGAGCGGGGGTGGTACCGGGGAGCTGTTTTTT
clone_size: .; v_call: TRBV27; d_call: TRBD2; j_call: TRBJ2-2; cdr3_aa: CASSFRTSGRPNTGELFF; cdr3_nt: TGTGCCAGCAGTTTTCGGACTAGCGGTCGACCGAACACCGGGGAGCTGTTTTTT
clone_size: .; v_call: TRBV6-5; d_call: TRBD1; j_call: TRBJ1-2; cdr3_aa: CASRGTAPGYTF; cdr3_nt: TGTGCCAGCAGGGGGACAGCCCCCGGCTACACCTTC
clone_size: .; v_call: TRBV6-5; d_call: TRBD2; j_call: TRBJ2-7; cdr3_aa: CASSLVAGAPYEQYF; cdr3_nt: TGTGCCAGCAGTCTCGTAGCGGGGGCCCCCTACGAGCAGTACTTC
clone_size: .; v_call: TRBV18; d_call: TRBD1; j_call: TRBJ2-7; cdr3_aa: CASSLIQGVSEQYF; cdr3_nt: TGTGCCAGCTCACTTATCCAGGGGGTGAGTGAGCAGTACTTC
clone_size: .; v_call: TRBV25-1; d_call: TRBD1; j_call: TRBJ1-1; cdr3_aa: CASSRDSGNTEAFF; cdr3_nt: TGTGCCAGCAGTCGGGACAGTGGGAACACTGAAGCTTTCTTT
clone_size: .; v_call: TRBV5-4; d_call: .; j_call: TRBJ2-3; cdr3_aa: CASSLDRVTDTQYF; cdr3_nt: TGTGCCAGCAGCTTGGACAGGGTGACAGATACGCAGTATTTT
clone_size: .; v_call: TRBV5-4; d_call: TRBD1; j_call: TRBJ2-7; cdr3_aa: CASSLGQGLPIEQYF; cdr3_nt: TGTGCCAGCAGCCTTGGACAGGGCCTCCCCATCGAGCAGTACTTC
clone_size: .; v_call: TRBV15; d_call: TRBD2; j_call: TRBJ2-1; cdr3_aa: CATSRAAGGGGEQFF; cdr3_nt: TGTGCCACCAGCAGAGCTGCGGGGGGCGGCGGTGAGCAGTTCTTC
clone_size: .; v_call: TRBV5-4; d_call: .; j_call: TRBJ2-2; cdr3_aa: CASSPGQNTGELFF; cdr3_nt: TGTGCCAGCAGCCCTGGACAGAACACCGGGGAGCTGTTTTTT
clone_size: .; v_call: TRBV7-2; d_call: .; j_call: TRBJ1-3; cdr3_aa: CASSLVAVFSGNTIYF; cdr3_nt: TGTGCCAGCAGCTTAGTCGCAGTCTTCTCTGGAAACACCATATATTTT
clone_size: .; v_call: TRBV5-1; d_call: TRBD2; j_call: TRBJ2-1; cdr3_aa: CASNRLAGGSSYNEQFF; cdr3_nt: TGCGCCAGCAACCGACTAGCGGGGGGAAGCTCCTACAATGAGCAGTTCTTC
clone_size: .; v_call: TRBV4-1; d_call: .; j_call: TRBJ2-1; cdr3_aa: CASSQIAGEYGNEQFF; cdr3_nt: TGCGCCAGCAGCCAGATCGCAGGGGAATACGGGAATGAGCAGTTCTTC
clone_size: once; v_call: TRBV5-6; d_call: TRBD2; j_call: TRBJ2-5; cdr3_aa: CASSLAGGHQETQYF; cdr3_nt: TGTGCCAGCAGCTTAGCGGGGGGGCATCAAGAGACTCAGTACTTC
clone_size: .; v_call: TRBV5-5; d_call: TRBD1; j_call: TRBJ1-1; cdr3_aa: CASSRTGGHTEAFF; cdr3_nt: TGTGCCAGCAGTCGGACAGGGGGGCACACTGAAGCTTTCTTT
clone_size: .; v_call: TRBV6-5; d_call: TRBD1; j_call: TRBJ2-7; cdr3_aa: CASQTEQGASYEQYF; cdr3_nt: TGTGCCAGTCAAACGGAACAGGGGGCGTCCTACGAGCAGTACTTC
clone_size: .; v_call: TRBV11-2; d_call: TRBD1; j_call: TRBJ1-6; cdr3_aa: CASSLPGGSPLHF; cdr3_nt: TGTGCCAGCAGCCTCCCAGGGGGATCACCCCTCCACTTT
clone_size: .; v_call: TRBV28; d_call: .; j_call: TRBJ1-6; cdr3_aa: CASSPALGDSPLHF; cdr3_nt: TGTGCCAGCAGCCCGGCCCTAGGCGATTCACCCCTCCACTTT
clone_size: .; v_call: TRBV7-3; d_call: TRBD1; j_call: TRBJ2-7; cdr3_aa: CASSLGAGTGYEQYF; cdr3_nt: TGTGCCAGCAGCTTAGGGGCCGGGACAGGCTACGAGCAGTACTTC
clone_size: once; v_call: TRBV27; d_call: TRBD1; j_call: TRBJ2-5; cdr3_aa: CASSFNRGLETQYF; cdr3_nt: TGTGCCAGCAGTTTTAACAGGGGTCTAGAGACCCAGTACTTC
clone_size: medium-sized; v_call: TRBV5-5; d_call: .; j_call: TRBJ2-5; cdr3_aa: CASSPTLQETQYF; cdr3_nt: TGTGCCAGCAGCCCGACTCTACAAGAGACCCAGTACTTC
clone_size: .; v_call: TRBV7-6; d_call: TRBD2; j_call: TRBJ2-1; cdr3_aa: CASSSRLAGLYNEQFF; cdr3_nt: TGTGCCAGCAGCTCCCGACTAGCGGGACTATACAATGAGCAGTTCTTC
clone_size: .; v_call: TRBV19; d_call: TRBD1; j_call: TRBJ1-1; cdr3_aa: CASSIEPGGYTEAFF; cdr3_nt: TGTGCCAGTAGTATAGAGCCAGGGGGCTACACTGAAGCTTTCTTT
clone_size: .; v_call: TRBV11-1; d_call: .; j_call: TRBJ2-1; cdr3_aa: CASSSSRVQQFF; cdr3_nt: TGTGCCAGCAGCTCGTCCCGGGTCCAGCAGTTCTTC
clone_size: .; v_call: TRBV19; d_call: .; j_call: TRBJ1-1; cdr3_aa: CASSLTGNTEAFF; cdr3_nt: TGTGCCAGTAGCCTGACAGGGAACACTGAAGCTTTCTTT
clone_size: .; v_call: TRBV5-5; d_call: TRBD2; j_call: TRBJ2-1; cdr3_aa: CASSRPSSGIYNEQFF; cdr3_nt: TGTGCCAGCAGCCGCCCTTCTAGCGGGATCTACAATGAGCAGTTCTTC
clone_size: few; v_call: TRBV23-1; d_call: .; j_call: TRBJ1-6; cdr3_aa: CASSQPAINGTPEPDSPLHF; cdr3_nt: TGCGCCAGCAGTCAACCCGCCATAAACGGGACACCTGAACCTGATTCACCCCTCCACTTT
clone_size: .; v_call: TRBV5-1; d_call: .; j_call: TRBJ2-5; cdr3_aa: CASSARPQETQYF; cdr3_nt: TGCGCCAGCAGCGCGCGCCCCCAAGAGACCCAGTACTTC
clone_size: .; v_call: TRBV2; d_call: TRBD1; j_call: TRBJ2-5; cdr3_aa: CASILPGQGQETQYF; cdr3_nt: TGTGCCAGCATTCTACCGGGACAGGGACAAGAGACCCAGTACTTC
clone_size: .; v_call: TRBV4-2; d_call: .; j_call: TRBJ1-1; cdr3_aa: CASSQDASRGTEAFF; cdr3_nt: TGTGCCAGCAGCCAAGACGCATCCAGGGGCACTGAAGCTTTCTTT
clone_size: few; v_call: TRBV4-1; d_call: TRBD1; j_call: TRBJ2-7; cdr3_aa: CASRPGTADLYEQYF; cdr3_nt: TGCGCCAGCAGGCCCGGGACAGCTGACTTGTACGAGCAGTACTTC